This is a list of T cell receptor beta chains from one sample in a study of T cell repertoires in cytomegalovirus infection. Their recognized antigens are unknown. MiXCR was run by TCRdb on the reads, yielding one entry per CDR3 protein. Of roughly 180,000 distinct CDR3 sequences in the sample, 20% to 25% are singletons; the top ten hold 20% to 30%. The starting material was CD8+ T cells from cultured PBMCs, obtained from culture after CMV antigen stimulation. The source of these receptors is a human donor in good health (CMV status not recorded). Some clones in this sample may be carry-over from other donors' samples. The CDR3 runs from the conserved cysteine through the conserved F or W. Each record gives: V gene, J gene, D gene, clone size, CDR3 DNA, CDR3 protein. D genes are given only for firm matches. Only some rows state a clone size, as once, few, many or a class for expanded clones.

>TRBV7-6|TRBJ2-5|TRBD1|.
TGTGCCAGCAGCTTAGCACAGGGGGCTCGAGAGACCCAGTACTTC
CASSLAQGARETQYF
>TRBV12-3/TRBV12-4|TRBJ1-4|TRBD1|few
TGTGCCAGCAGTCTCGGACAGGGGTATGAAAAACTGTTTTTT
CASSLGQGYEKLFF
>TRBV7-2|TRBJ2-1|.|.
TGTGCCAGCAGCTTAGACGGCAGCTGGGGGGACAATGAGCAGTTCTTC
CASSLDGSWGDNEQFF
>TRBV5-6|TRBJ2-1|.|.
TGTGCCAGCAGCGTGGGGGGACCTCGCTCCTACAATGAGCAGTTCTTC
CASSVGGPRSYNEQFF
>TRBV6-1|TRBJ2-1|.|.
TGTGCCAGCAGTCTCTGGGATCCCACAGGGGAAGTACGCCGGGGGTCCAATGAGCAGTTCTTC
CASSLWDPTGEVRRGSNEQFF
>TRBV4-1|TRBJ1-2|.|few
TGCGCCAGCAGCCGAATACAGGAGAACTATGGCTACACCTTC
CASSRIQENYGYTF
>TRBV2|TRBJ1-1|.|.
TGTGCCAGGGTAGAGGGTTGGGAACCGAACACTGAAGCTTTCTTT
CARVEGWEPNTEAFF
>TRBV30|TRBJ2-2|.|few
TGTGCCTGGTCCCCGGGACACGTCACCGGGGAGCTGTTTTTT
CAWSPGHVTGELFF
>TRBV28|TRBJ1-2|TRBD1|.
TGTGCCAGCAGTCCTGACCGGGACAGGGGGCGTGGCTACACCTTC
CASSPDRDRGRGYTF
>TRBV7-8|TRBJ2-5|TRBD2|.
TGTGCCAGCAGCTCCACCCGATCCGGGGGGGCGGGGGAGACCCAGTACTTC
CASSSTRSGGAGETQYF
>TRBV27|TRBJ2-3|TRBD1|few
TGTGCCAGCAGTTTAAGGGACAGGGAAACAGATACGCAGTATTTT
CASSLRDRETDTQYF
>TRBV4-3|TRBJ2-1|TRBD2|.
TGCGCCAGCAGCCAAGATGGGACCGGGGGGGAAGAGCAGTTCTTC
CASSQDGTGGEEQFF
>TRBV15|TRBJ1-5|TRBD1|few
TGTGCCACCAGCGCACGCAGGGGGGGACAGCCCCAGCATTTT
CATSARRGGQPQHF
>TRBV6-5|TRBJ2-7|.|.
TGTGCCAGCAGTTCCATGACAGGATCGGGCGAGCAGTACTTC
CASSSMTGSGEQYF
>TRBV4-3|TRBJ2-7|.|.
TGCGCCAGCAGCCAAGATCATCAGCGGCTGGGCGAGCAGTACTTC
CASSQDHQRLGEQYF
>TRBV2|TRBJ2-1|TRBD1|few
TGTGCCAGCAGTGTCCACAGACAGGGCGGTGAGCAGTTCTTC
CASSVHRQGGEQFF
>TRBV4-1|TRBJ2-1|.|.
TGCGCCAGCAGCCAAAAGACAGGCTCCTACAATGAGCAGTTCTTC
CASSQKTGSYNEQFF
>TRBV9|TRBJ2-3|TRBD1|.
TGTGCCAGCAGCGCATCGACAGGGTTGACAGATACGCAGTATTTT
CASSASTGLTDTQYF
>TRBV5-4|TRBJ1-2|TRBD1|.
TGTGCCAGCAGCTGGGCCGGGACAGGGTTGAATAATGGCTACACCTTC
CASSWAGTGLNNGYTF
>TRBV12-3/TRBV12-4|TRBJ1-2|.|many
TGTGCCAGCAGGCTCCACACCTTC
CASRLHTF
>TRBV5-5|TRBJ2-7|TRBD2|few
TGTGCCAGCAGCTTGGGGGCCAGCGGGGCCTACGAGCAGTACTTC
CASSLGASGAYEQYF
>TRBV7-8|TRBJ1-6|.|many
TGTGCCAGCAGCTTAGCGGGCCCGGGGTCACCCCTCCACTTT
CASSLAGPGSPLHF
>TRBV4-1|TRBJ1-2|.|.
TGCGCCAGCAGCCACCTATGGGGGGAAAACTATGGCTACACCTTC
CASSHLWGENYGYTF
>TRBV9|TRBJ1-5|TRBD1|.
TGTGCCAGCAGCGTAGGGACAGGAGACGCTCAGCCCCAGCATTTT
CASSVGTGDAQPQHF